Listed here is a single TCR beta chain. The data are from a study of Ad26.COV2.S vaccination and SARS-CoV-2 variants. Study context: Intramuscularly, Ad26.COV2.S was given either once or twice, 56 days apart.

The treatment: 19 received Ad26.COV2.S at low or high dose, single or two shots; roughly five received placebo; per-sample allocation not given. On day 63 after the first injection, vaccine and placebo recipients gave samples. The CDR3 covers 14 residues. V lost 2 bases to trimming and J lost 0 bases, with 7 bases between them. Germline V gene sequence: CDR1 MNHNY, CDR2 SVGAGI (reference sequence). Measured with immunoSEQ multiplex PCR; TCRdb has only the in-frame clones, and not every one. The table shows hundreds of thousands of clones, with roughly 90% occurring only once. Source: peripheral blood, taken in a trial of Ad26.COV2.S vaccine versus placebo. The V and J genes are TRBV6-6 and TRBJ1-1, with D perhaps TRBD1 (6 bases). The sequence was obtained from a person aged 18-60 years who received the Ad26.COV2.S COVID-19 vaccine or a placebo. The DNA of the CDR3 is TGTGCCAGCAGTTACGGGGGCCTGAACACTGAAGCTTTCTTT. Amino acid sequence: CASSYGGLNTEAFF.